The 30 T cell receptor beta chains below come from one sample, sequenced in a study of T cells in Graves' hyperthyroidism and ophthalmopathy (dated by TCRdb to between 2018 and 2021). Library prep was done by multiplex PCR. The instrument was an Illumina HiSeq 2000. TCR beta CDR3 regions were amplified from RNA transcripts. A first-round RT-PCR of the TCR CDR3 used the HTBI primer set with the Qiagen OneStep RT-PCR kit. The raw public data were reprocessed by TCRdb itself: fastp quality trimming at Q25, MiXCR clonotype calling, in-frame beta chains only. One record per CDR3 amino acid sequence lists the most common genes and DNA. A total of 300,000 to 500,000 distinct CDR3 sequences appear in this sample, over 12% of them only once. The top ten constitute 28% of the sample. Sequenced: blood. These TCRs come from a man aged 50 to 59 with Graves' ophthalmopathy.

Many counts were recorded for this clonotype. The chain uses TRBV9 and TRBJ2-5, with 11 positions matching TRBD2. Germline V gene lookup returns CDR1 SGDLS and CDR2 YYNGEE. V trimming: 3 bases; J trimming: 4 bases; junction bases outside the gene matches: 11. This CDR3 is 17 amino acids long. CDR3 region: CASSGSIGLAGGETQYF. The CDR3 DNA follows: TGTGCCAGCAGCGGTAGCATTGGGCTAGCGGGAGGAGAGACCCAGTACTTC.

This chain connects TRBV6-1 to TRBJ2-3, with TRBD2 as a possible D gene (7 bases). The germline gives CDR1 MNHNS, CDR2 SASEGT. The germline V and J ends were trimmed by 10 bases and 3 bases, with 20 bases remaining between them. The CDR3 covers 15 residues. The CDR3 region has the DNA TGTGCCACCAGCTCGGGGGGCGCATCAACAGATACGCAGTATTTT. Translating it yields CATSSGGASTDTQYF.

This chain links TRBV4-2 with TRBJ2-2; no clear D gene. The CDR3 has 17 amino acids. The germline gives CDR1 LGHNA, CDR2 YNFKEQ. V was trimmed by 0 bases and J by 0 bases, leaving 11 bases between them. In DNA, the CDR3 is TGTGCCAGCAGCCAAGATTTGAGTGCAGCGAACACCGGGGAGCTGTTTTTT. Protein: CASSQDLSAANTGELFF.

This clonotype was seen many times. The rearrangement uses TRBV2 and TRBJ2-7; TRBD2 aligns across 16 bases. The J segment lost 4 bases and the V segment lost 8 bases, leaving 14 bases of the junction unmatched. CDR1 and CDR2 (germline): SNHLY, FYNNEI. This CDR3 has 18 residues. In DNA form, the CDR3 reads TGTGCCAGCGGGGGACTAGCGGGAGGGCTAATTATCTTGTACGAGCAGTACTTC. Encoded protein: CASGGLAGGLIILYEQYF.

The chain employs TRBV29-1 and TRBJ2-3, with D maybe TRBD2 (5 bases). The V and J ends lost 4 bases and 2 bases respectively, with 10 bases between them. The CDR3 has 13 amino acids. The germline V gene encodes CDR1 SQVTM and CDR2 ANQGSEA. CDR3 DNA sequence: TGCAGCGTTGCCGGGAAGCACACAGATACGCAGTATTTT. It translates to CSVAGKHTDTQYF.

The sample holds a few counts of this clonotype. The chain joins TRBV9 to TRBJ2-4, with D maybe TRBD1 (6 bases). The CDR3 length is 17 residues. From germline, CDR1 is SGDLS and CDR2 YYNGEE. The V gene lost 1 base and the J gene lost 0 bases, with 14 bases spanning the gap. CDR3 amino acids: CASSVTRGGIAKNIQYF. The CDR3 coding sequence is TGTGCCAGCAGCGTAACCAGAGGGGGAATAGCCAAAAACATTCAGTACTTC.

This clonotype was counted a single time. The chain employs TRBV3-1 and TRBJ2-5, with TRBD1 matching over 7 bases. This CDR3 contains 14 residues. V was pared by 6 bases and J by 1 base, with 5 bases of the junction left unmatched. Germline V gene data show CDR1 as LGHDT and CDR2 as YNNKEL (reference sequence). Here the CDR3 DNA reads TGTGCCAGCAGGTCGACAGGGACCCAAGAGACCCAGTACTTC. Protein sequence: CASRSTGTQETQYF.

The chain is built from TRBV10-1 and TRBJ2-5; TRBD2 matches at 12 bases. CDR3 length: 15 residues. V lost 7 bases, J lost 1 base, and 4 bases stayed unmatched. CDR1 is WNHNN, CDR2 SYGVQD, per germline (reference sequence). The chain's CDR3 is CASIKTSGSQETQYF. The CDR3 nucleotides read TGCGCCAGCATTAAGACTAGCGGGAGCCAAGAGACCCAGTACTTC.

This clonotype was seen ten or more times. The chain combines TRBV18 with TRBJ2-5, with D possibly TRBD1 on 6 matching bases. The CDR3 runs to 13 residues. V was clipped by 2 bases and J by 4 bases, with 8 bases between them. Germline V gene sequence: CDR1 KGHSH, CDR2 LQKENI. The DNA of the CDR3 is TGTGCCAGCTCACCAGGACAGTCAGAGACCCAGTACTTC. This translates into CASSPGQSETQYF.

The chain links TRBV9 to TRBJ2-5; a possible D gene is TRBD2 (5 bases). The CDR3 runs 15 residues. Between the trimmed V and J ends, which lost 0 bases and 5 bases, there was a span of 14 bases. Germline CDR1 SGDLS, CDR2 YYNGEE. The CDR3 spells CASSVGRTSVETQYF. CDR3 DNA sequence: TGTGCCAGCAGCGTAGGGAGGACTTCTGTGGAGACCCAGTACTTC. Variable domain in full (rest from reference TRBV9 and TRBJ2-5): DSGVTQTPKHLITATGQRVTLRCSPRSGDLSVYWYQQSLDQGLQFLIQYYNGEERAKGNILERFSAQQFPDLHSELNLSSLELGDSALYFCASSVGRTSVETQYFGPGTRLLVL.

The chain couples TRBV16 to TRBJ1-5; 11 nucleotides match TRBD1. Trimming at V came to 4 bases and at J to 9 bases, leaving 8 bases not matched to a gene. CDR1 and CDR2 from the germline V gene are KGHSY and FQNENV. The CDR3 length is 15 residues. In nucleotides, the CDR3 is TGTGCCAGCAGCCCCCCGGGACAGGGGGTTTGGCCCCAGCATTTT. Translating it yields CASSPPGQGVWPQHF.

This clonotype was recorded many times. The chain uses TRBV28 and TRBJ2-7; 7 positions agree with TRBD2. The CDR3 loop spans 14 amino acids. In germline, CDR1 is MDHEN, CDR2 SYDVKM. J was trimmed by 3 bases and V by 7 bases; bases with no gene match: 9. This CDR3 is CASKWTRGIYEQYF. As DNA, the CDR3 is TGTGCCAGCAAGTGGACTAGAGGTATCTACGAGCAGTACTTC. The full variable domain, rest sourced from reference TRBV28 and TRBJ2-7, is DVKVTQSSRYLVKRTGEKVFLECVQDMDHENMFWYRQDPGLGLRLIYFSYDVKMKEKGDIPEGYSVSREKKERFSLILESASTNQTSMYLCASKWTRGIYEQYFGPGTRLTVT.

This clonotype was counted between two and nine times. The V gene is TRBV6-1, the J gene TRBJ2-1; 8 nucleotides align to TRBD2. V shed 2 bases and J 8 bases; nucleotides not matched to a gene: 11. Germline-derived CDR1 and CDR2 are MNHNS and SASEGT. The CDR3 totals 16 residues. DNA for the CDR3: TGTGCCAGCAGTGAACTGTCGGGAGGGCCCAAGGATGAGCAGTTCTTC. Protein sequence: CASSELSGGPKDEQFF.

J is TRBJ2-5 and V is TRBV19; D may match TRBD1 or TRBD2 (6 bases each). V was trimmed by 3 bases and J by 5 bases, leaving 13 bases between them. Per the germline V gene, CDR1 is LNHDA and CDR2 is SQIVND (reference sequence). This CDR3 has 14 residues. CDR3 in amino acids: CASSMSGAQETQYF. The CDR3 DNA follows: TGTGCCAGTAGTATGTCGGGGGCGCAGGAGACCCAGTACTTC.

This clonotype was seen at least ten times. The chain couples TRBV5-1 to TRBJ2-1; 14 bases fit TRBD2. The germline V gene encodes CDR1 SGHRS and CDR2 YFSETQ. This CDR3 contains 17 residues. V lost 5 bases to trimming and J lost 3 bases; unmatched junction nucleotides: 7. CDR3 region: CASSYGLAGGRYNEQFF. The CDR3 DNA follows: TGCGCCAGCAGTTATGGACTAGCGGGAGGCCGCTACAATGAGCAGTTCTTC.

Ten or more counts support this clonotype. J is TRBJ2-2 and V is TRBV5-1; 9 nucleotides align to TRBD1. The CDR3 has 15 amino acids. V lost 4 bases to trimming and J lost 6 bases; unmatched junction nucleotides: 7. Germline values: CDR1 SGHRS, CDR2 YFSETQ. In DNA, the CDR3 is TGCGCCAGCAGCAATGGACAGGGGTCCCCCGGGGAGCTGTTTTTT. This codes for CASSNGQGSPGELFF.

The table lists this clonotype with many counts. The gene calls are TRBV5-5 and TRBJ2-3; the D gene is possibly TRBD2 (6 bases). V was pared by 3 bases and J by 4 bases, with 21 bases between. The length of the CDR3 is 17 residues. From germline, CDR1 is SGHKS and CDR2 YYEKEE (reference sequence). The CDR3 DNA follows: TGTGCCAGCAGCTCTGCAGCCCTTAGCGGAGGGGCAGATACGCAGTATTTT. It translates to CASSSAALSGGADTQYF.

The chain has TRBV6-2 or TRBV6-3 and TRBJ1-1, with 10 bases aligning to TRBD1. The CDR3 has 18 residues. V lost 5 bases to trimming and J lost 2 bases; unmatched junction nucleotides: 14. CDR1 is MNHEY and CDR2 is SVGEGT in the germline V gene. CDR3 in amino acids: CASSTETGGPLGNTEAFF. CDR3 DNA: TGTGCCAGCAGTACCGAGACAGGGGGCCCACTCGGCAACACTGAAGCTTTCTTT.

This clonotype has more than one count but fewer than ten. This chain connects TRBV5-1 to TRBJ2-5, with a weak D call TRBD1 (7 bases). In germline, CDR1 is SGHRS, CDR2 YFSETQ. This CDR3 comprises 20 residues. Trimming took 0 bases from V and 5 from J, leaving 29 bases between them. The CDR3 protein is CASSLARQGGRERSRETQYF. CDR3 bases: TGCGCCAGCAGCTTGGCACGGCAGGGGGGACGGGAGCGGTCCCGGGAGACCCAGTACTTC. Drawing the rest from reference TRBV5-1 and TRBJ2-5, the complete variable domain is KAGVTQTPRYLIKTRGQQVTLSCSPISGHRSVSWYQQTPGQGLQFLFEYFSETQRNKGNFPGRFSGRQFSNSRSEMNVSTLELGDSALYLCASSLARQGGRERSRETQYFGPGTRLLVL.

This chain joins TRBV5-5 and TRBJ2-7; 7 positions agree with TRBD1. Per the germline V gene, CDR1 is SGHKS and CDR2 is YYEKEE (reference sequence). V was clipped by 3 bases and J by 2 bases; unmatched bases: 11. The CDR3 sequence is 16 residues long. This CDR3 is CASSSRPGQSPYEQYF. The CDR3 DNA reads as TGTGCCAGCAGCTCACGTCCGGGACAGTCCCCCTACGAGCAGTACTTC.

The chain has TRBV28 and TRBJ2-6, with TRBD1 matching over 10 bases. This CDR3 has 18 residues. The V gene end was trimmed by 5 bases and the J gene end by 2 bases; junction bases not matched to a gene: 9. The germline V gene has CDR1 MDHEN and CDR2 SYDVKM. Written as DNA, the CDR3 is TGTGCCAGCAGTATAACCGGGACAGGGGCCACTGGGGCCAACGTCCTGACTTTC. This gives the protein CASSITGTGATGANVLTF.

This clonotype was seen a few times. The CDR3 nucleotides are TGCACCACGTGGTCAGGGGGGTATAACTATGGCTACACCTTC. Its translation is CTTWSGGYNYGYTF. The chain couples TRBV29-1 to TRBJ1-2, with 7 bases that match TRBD1. The CDR3 consists of 14 residues. CDR1 and CDR2 (germline): SQVTM, ANQGSEA. Using reference TRBV29-1 and TRBJ1-2 for the parts outside the CDR3, the full variable domain is SAVISQKPSRDICQRGTSLTIQCQVDSQVTMMFWYRQQPGQSLTLIATANQGSEATYESGFVIDKFPISRPNLTFSTLTVSNMSPEDSSIYLCTTWSGGYNYGYTFGSGTRLTVV.

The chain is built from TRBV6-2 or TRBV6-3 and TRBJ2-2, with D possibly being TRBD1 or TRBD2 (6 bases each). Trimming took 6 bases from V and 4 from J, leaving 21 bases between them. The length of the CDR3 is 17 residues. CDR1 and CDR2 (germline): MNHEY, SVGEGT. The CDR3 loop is CASRTRRGAGLTGELFF. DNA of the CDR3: TGTGCCAGCAGGACCCGGAGGGGGGCGGGGCTCACCGGGGAGCTGTTTTTT.

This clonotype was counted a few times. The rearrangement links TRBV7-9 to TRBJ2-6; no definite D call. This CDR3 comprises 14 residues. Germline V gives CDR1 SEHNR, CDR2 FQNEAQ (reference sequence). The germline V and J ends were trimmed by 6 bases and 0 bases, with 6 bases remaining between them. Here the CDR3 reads CASRIDSGANVLTF. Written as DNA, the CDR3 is TGTGCCAGCAGGATAGACTCTGGGGCCAACGTCCTGACTTTC. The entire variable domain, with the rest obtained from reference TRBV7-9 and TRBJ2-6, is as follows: DTGVSQNPRHKITKRGQNVTFRCDPISEHNRLYWYRQTLGQGPEFLTYFQNEAQLEKSRLLSDRFSAERPKGSFSTLEIQRTEQGDSAMYLCASRIDSGANVLTFGAGSRLTVL.

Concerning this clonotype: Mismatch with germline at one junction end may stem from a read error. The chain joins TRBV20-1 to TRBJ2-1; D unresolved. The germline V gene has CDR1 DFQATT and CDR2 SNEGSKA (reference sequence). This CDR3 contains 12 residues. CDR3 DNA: TGCAGTGTTAGAAGAGGCCCCAATGAGCAGTTCTTC. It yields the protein CSVRRGPNEQFF.

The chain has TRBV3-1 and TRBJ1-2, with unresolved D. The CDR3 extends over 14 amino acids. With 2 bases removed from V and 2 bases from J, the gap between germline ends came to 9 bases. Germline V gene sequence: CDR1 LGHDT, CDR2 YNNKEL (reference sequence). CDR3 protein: CASSQLHGNYGYTF. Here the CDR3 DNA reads TGTGCCAGCAGCCAACTACACGGAAACTATGGCTACACCTTC.

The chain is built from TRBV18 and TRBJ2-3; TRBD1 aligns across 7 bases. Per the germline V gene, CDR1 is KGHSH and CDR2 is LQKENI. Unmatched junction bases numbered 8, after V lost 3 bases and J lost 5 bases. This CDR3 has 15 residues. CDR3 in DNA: TGTGCCAGCTCACCTTGGGACAGCCGGCGAGATACGCAGTATTTT. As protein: CASSPWDSRRDTQYF.

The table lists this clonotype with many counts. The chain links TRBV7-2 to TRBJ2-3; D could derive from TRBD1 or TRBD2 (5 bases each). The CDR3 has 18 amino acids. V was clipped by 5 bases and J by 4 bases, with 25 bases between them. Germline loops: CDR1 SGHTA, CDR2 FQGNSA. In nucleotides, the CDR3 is TGTGCCAGCAGCCGAGGAGGCCCCACACTGGGGCGGGCAGATACGCAGTATTTT. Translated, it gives CASSRGGPTLGRADTQYF.

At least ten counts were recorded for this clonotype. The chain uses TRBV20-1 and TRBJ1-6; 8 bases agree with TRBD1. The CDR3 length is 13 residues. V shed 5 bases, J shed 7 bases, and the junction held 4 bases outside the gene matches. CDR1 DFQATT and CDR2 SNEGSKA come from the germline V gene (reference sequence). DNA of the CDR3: TGCAGTGCTGACGGACAGGGAAATTCACCCCTCCACTTT. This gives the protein CSADGQGNSPLHF.

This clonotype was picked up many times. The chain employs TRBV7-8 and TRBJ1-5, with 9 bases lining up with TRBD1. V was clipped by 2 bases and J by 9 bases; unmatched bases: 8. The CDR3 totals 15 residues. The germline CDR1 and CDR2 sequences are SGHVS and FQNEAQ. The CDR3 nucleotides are TGTGCCAGCAGCTTATTGGGACAGGGTAATTCGCCCCAGCATTTT. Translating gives CASSLLGQGNSPQHF.